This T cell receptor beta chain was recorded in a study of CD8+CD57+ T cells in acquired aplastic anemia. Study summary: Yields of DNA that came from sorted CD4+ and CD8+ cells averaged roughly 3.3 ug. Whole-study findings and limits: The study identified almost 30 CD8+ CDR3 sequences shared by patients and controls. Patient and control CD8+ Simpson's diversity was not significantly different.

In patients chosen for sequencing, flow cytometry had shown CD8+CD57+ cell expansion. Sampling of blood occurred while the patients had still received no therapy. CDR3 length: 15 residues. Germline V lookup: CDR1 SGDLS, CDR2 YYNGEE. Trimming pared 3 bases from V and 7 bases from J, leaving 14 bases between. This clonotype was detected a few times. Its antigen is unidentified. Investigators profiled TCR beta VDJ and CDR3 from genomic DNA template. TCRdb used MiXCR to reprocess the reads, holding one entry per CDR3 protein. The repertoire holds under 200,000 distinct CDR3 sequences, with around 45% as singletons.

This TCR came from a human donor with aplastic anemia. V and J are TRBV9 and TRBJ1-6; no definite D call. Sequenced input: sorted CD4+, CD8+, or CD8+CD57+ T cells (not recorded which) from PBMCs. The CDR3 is CASSERPGGNSPLHF. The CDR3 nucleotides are TGTGCCAGCAGCGAAAGGCCGGGAGGGAATTCACCCCTCCACTTT.